This is a list of T cell receptor beta chains from one sample in a study of PD-1 blockade in classical Hodgkin lymphoma. Only in-frame clones appear in the TCRdb table, and some are missing; sequencing was by immunoSEQ multiplex PCR. This table has some 95,000 clones, 90% appearing once. This material consisted of peripheral blood mononuclear cells (PBMCs), taken before the fourth cycle of nivolumab. The receptors here all came from a human donor with classical Hodgkin lymphoma. The CDR3 runs from the conserved cysteine through the conserved F or W.

v_call	j_call	cdr3_length	cdr3_aa
TRBV29-1	TRBJ2-7	15	CSVEDLRGLRGEQYF
TRBV5-1	TRBJ1-4	15	CASSLEGYSTEKLFF
TRBV19	TRBJ2-3	17	CASTPRSRGLSTDTQYF
TRBV5-8	TRBJ2-7	17	CASSLALGPRSSYEQYF
TRBV19	TRBJ2-7	14	CASSNAVRSYEQYF
TRBV29-1	TRBJ1-1	14	CSVGRWSMNTEAFF
TRBV2	TRBJ1-6	18	CASSEGVQGWVGNSPLHF
TRBV4-1	TRBJ1-6	12	CASSQDFSPLHF
TRBV6-1	TRBJ1-2	12	CATRGNNYGYTF
TRBV11-2	TRBJ1-2	15	CASSQPPGANYGYTF
TRBV4-1	TRBJ2-1	14	CASSREGAGYEQFF
TRBV7-7	TRBJ2-1	13	CASSPGPYNEQFF
TRBV14	TRBJ1-5	15	CASSQGSGITEPQHF
TRBV6-6	TRBJ2-7	14	CASSYSTGGPPLYF
TRBV27	TRBJ2-7	15	CASSWGAGGYYEQYF
TRBV25-1	TRBJ2-7	15	CASDNPTSGVREQYF
TRBV1	TRBJ2-3	12	CTSSQDMDTQYF
TRBV23-1	TRBJ2-3	19	CASSQSIGCRKMPTDTQYF
TRBV18	TRBJ1-2	16	CASSPRDKGANYGYTF
TRBV30	TRBJ2-2	13	CAWSRGQNGELFF
TRBV20-1	TRBJ1-1	11	CSALDRAEAFF
TRBV10-3	TRBJ1-1	13	CAISPSGNTEAFF
TRBV2	TRBJ2-1	15	CASSGAGLPYNEQFF
TRBV9	TRBJ1-1	14	CASSATGSGAEAFF
TRBV10-3	TRBJ1-5	14	CAIRPGQEDQPQHF
TRBV30	TRBJ1-2	17	CAWRDLRRNWDRDGYTF
TRBV28	TRBJ1-1	15	CASSLLGGAETEAFF
TRBV27	TRBJ1-2	17	CASSLFFRTGINYGYTF
TRBV4-1	TRBJ2-1	17	CASSQGHATSGYNEQFF
TRBV4-2	TRBJ1-2	13	CASSRTGPSGYTF
TRBV28	TRBJ2-3	15	CASSPGLAGTDTQYF
TRBV30	TRBJ1-5	15	CAWTGGASSNQPQHF
TRBV6-4	TRBJ2-3	15	CASSESGTSTDTQYF
TRBV5-6	TRBJ1-6	15	CASSPIRVNNSPLHF
TRBV27	TRBJ1-4	15	CASSSPSATNEKLFF
TRBV9	TRBJ1-3	16	CASSTNYRVSGNTIYF
TRBV10-1	TRBJ2-3	18	CASSDLAGGSSSTDTQYF
TRBV6-6	TRBJ2-3	16	CASSYYSPGTHNTQYF
TRBV11-2	TRBJ1-3	13	CASRGTGGHTIYF
TRBV9	TRBJ2-1	16	CASSVAGTGYGDEQFF
TRBV6-5	TRBJ2-1	15	CASSMTSGGLYEQFF
TRBV27	TRBJ2-1	13	CASTAPPGNEQFF
TRBV2	TRBJ2-3	16	CASSDLAGVETDTQYF
TRBV30	TRBJ2-1	13	CAGGQTAYNEQFF
TRBV5-6	TRBJ1-5	12	CASSFLSQPQHF
TRBV9	TRBJ2-2	14	CASSPRPNTGELFF
TRBV7-2	TRBJ1-3	16	CASSNLQGMGGNTIYF